This T cell receptor beta chain was identified during a study of blood T cell repertoires in COVID-19. Study background: Collection of acute and convalescent COVID-19 samples took place in the United States, Italy and Spain. Sources were T cells, B-cell-depleted T cells, or PBMCs; the material itself was cDNA or gDNA.

Trimming cost V 2 bases and J 0 bases; bases outside gene matches: 7. CDR1 and CDR2 (germline): MNHNS, SASEGT. The CDR3 sequence is 18 residues long. Assay: immunoSEQ multiplex PCR; the TCRdb copy retains only in-frame clones and omits some. This table holds under 100,000 clones, 75% to 90% found once. The rearrangement joins TRBV6-1 to TRBJ2-6, with 7 bases aligning to TRBD2. The TCR was taken from a male donor with acute or convalescent COVID-19. Sequencing input: peripheral blood. This chain's CDR3 is CASSEWSGVHSGANVLTF. For the CDR3, the DNA is TGTGCCAGCAGTGAATGGAGCGGGGTGCACTCTGGGGCCAACGTCCTGACTTTC.